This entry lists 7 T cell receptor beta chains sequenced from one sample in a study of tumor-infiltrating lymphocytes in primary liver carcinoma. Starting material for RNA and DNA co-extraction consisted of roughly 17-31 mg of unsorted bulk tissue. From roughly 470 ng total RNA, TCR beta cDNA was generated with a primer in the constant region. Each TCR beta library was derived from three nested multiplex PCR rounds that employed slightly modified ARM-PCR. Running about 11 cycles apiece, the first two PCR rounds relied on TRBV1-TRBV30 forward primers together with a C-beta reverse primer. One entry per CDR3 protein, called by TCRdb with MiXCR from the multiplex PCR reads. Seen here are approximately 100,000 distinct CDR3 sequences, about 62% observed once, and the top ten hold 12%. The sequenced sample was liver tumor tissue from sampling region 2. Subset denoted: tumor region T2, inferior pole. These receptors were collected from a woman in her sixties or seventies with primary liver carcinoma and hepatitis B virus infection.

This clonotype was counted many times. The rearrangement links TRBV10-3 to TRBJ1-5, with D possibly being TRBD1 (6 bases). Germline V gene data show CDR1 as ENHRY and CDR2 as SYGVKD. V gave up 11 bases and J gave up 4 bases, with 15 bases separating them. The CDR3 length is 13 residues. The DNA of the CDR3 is TGTGCCGTTGGGGGGCAGGAGAATCAGCCCCAGCATTTT. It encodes CAVGGQENQPQHF.

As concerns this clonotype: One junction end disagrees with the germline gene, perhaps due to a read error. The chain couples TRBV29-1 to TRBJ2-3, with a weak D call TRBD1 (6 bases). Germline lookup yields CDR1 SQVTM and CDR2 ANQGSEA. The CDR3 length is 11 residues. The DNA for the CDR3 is TGTAGCTTGGCGTACAGGGAGAGAGTGTATTTT. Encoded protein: CSLAYRERVYF.

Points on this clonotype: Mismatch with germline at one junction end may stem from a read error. The CDR3, as DNA: TGTGCCAGCAGCATAGGCGGGATGGACACCAGGGAGCTGTTTTTT. It codes for CASSIGGMDTRELFF. The chain links TRBV11-2 to TRBJ2-2; D may be TRBD2 (6 bases). The germline CDR1 and CDR2 sequences are SGHAT and FQNNGV. This CDR3 spans 15 amino acids. The full variable domain, rest sourced from reference TRBV11-2 and TRBJ2-2, is EAGVAQSPRYKIIEKRQSVAFWCNPISGHATLYWYQQILGQGPKLLIQFQNNGVVDDSQLPKDRFSAERLKGVDSTLKIQPAKLEDSAVYLCASSIGGMDTRELFFGEGSRLTVL.

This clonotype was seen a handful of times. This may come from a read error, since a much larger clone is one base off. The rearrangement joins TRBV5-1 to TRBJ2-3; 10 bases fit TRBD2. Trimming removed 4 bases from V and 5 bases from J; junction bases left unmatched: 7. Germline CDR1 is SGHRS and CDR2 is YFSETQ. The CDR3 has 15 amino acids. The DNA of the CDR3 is TGCGCCAGCAGCGGATCCTGGACTAGCGGAGATACGCAGTATTTT. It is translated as CASSGSWTSGDTQYF.

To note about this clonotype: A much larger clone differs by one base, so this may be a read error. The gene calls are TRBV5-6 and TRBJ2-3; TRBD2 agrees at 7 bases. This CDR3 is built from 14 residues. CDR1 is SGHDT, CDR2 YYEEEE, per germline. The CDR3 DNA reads TGTGCCAGCAACTTGTGGGGGGGAACAGATACGCAGTATTTT. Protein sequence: CASNLWGGTDTQYF. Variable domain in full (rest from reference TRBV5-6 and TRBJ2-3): DAGVTQSPTHLIKTRGQQVTLRCSPKSGHDTVSWYQQALGQGPQFIFQYYEEEERQRGNFPDRFSGHQFPNYSSELNVNALLLGDSALYLCASNLWGGTDTQYFGPGTRLTVL.

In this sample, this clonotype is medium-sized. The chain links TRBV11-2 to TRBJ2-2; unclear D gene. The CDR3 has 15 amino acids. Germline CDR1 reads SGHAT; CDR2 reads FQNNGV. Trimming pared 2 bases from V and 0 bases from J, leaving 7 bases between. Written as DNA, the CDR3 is TGTGCCAGCAGCTTAATGCTAGCGAACACCGGGGAGCTGTTTTTT. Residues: CASSLMLANTGELFF.

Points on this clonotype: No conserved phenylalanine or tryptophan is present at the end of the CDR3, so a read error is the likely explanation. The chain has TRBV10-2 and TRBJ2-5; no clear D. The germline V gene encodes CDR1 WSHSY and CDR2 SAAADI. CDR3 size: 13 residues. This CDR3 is CTSRLGGQETQYL. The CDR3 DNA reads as TGCACCAGCCGTCTTGGCGGCCAAGAGACCCAGTACTTG.